Detailed here is one T cell receptor beta chain. The record originates from a study of cytomegalovirus exposure and HLA in healthy donors. The V segment lost 7 bases and the J segment 4 bases; nucleotides outside the gene matches: 3. The CDR3 totals 13 residues. Germline V gene lookup returns CDR1 SGHTS and CDR2 YDEGEE. Use of 60 Vbeta and 13 Jbeta primers characterized the PCR. Using immunoSEQ multiplex PCR, the repertoire was profiled, and TCRdb retains in-frame clones only, with some absent. The sample shows 140,000 or so clones, around 80% of them seen only once. This receptor was obtained from a man in his forties or fifties in good health and CMV-seronegative. Source material: PBMCs. V usage is TRBV5-8 and J usage is TRBJ2-2, with TRBD1 matching 8 bases. CDR3 region: CASGQGSTGELFF. The CDR3, as DNA: TGTGCCAGCGGACAGGGAAGCACCGGGGAGCTGTTTTTT.